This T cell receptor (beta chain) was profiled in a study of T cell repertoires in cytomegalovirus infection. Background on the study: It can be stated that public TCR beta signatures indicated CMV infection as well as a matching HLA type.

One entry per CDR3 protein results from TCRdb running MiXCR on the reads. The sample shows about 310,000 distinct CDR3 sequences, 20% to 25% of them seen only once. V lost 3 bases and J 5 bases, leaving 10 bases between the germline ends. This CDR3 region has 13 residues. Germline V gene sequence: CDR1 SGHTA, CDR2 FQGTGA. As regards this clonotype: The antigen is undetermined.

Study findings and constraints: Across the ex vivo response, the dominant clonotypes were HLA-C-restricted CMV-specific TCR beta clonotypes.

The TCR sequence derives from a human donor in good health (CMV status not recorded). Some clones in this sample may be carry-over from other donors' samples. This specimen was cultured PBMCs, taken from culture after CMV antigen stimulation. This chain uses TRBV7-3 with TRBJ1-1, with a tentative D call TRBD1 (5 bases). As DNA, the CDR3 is TGTGCCAGCAGCTTCGGGGGGGGTACTGAAGCTTTCTTT. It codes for CASSFGGGTEAFF.